The rows below give T cell receptor beta chains drawn from one sample of a study of neurological immune-mediated disorders. TCRdb ran MiXCR on the 5' RACE reads and lists one entry per CDR3 protein. The repertoire holds around 64,000 distinct CDR3 sequences, with more than 9.5% as singletons. Sequencing used PBMCs. Every receptor here comes from a woman aged 60-75 years with HTLV-1-associated myelopathy (HAM/TSP). Each CDR3 is given with its conserved first and last residue.

>TRBV5-1|12
CASSLDGETQYF
>TRBV2|13
CATKAGPNSPLHF
>TRBV3-1|13
CASRAAGAETQYF
>TRBV12-3/TRBV12-4|13
CASSLGGHYEQYF
>TRBV27|15
CASSRWTSGGEKLLF
>TRBV7-9|15
CASGSRTSGSNEQFF
>TRBV12-3/TRBV12-4|16
CASSLQGPGVGGELFF
>TRBV3-1|13
CASSQEQAYEQYF
>TRBV14|14
CASSQDTDSYEQYF
>TRBV9|15
CASSVGNRGGYEQYF
>TRBV11-2|21
CASSFYICSAISGGPTDTQYF
>TRBV5-1|19
CASSRDGLPGGGSNQPQHF
>TRBV10-2|15
CASSIELAGVYEQYF
>TRBV7-2|13
CASSLVSSETQYF
>TRBV7-9|16
CASSSPTTPSQETQYF
>TRBV3-1|13
CASSPGTGDTQYF
>TRBV20-1|13
CSARGTLQETQYF
>TRBV5-1|20
CASRQPGLAGGPGAYNEQFF
>TRBV20-1|15
CSARGGQTNNSPLHF
>TRBV7-8|17
CASSLVGSGGPYNELFF
>TRBV7-2|15
CASSLSSGIQETQYF
>TRBV29-1|14
CSVGTSWHYNEQFF
>TRBV20-1|14
CSASSPTGVTEAFF
>TRBV27|15
CASSSYREGLYGYTF
>TRBV12-3/TRBV12-4|17
CASRLGVAGQRDNEQFF
>TRBV6-5|16
CASSEGLAGVVHTQYF
>TRBV6-1|13
CASRAGGSYEQYF
>TRBV2|15
CASSGSVAAYNEQFF
>TRBV5-1|16
CASSLDPGGSGNTIYF
>TRBV20-1|14
CSASPGLGGYEQYF
>TRBV15|14
CATSRDPGNYGYTF
>TRBV29-1|13
CSVAGRYPGTQYF
>TRBV25-1|12
CASRQGDYEQYF
>TRBV5-1|16
CASSDTWGRSYNEQFF
>TRBV15|17
CATSRDLGTGGDQPQHF
>TRBV3-1|14
CASSWTGGSGELFF
>TRBV11-2|16
CASSLETQSFNYEQYF
>TRBV5-6|16
CASSQITSGRVDTQYF
>TRBV11-2|19
CASSLGRVDFRRSGNTIYF
>TRBV11-3|15
CASSITSGRADEQYF
>TRBV5-1|13
CASSQDKFPEQFF
>TRBV3-1|13
CASSRDIRDTQYF
>TRBV7-9|13
CASSFRNTGELFF
>TRBV12-3/TRBV12-4|15
CASTPSSVFADTQYF
>TRBV4-2|17
CDSSQANKVEKNYVYTF
>TRBV10-3|15
CAISESGAPNTEAFF
>TRBV12-3/TRBV12-4|10
CASGDNEQFF
>TRBV4-1|17
CASSHPASGRYTDTQYF
>TRBV12-3/TRBV12-4|12
CASGTNTGELFF
>TRBV20-1|15
CSARKGDRGTYEQYF
>TRBV7-6|12
CASSLDGFEQYF
>TRBV5-1|12
CASRLGGAEQFF
>TRBV29-1|13
CSVDGPRGTEAFF
>TRBV24-1|14
CATREQGWTGELFF
>TRBV5-1|15
CASSLGGGGTDTQYF
>TRBV20-1|16
CSASDRFNSKTSEQYF
>TRBV3-1|13
CASNREGGYEQYF
>TRBV6-6|13
CASSPGRSDTIYF
>TRBV4-1|16
CASSQGSSAGGAEQYF
>TRBV7-2|13
CASSFGSNEKLFF